This entry lists 6 T cell receptor beta chains sequenced from one sample in a study of identical twins. TCRdb processed the 5' RACE reads anew with MiXCR; each CDR3 protein has one entry. The sample has 700,000 to 950,000 distinct CDR3 sequences; more than 9% are singletons. The same sample was also used in a study of yellow fever vaccine responses in identical twins.

Sequenced sample: PBMCs. These receptors were collected from a woman aged 18-29 years in good health.

This clonotype was recorded a few times. The genes are TRBV3-1 and TRBJ1-5, with D unclear. Trimming pared 3 bases from V and 4 bases from J, leaving 13 bases between. This CDR3 contains 15 residues. The germline gives CDR1 LGHDT, CDR2 YNNKEL (reference sequence). CDR3 DNA: TGTGCCAGCAGCCAGTCGGGATGGGGAAATCAGCCCCAGCATTTT. Translated, it gives CASSQSGWGNQPQHF.

The chain recombines TRBV6-1 with TRBJ1-2; the match to TRBD1 covers 7 bases. Losses at the gene ends were 5 bases for V and 6 bases for J; bases not matched to a gene: 9. CDR1 is MNHNS, CDR2 SASEGT, per germline. This CDR3 region has 14 residues. DNA for the CDR3: TGTGCCAGCAGTAGTGGGCAGGGGGAAGATGGCTACACCTTC. Protein: CASSSGQGEDGYTF.

This chain connects TRBV11-3 to TRBJ1-2; D uncertain. V gave up 3 bases and J gave up 7 bases, with 9 bases separating them. CDR1 SGHNT and CDR2 YENEEA come from the germline V gene. This CDR3 comprises 12 residues. The CDR3 DNA is TGTGCCAGCAGCTTTAAAGGGTTTGGCTACACCTTC. This translates into CASSFKGFGYTF.

The CDR3 region has the DNA TGTGCCAGCAGCAGGCAGATTTTTGGAGAGACCCAGTACTTC. Its translation is CASSRQIFGETQYF. The chain carries TRBV27 and TRBJ2-5; D remains ambiguous. The CDR3 has 14 residues. Germline V gene data show CDR1 as MNHEY and CDR2 as SMNVEV (reference sequence). V was pared by 6 bases and J by 4 bases, with 15 bases between.

The chain has TRBV3-1 and TRBJ2-1; 7 bases fit TRBD2. Germline CDR1 LGHDT, CDR2 YNNKEL (reference sequence). The V and J ends lost 1 base and 3 bases, in that order; junction bases with no gene match: 6. The CDR3 runs to 16 residues. This chain's CDR3 is CASSQVAGTIYNEQFF. In DNA form, the CDR3 reads TGTGCCAGCAGCCAAGTAGCAGGGACTATCTACAATGAGCAGTTCTTC.

The chain uses TRBV7-3 and TRBJ1-1; unclear D gene. V dropped 5 bases and J dropped 5 bases, with 12 bases sitting between them. The CDR3 is made up of 13 amino acids. Germline V gene sequence: CDR1 SGHTA, CDR2 FQGTGA. The CDR3 DNA follows: TGTGCCAGCAGCCCTCGGTTTGGGACTGAAGCTTTCTTT. This sequence encodes CASSPRFGTEAFF.